The 25 T cell receptor beta chains in this list originate from one sample, sequenced in a study of neoadjuvant anti-PD-1 for oral cavity cancer. Clones were read by immunoSEQ multiplex PCR, and TCRdb kept only the in-frame ones, dropping some. The sample carries approximately 21,000 clones, roughly 45% recorded once. Time point of the sample: after neoadjuvant nivolumab, at surgical resection. This specimen was tumor tissue, taken after nivolumab (anti-PD-1) treatment. The receptors were gathered from a person between 40 and 79 years old with oral cavity squamous cell carcinoma.

J is TRBJ1-5 and V is TRBV27; no reliable D call. Per germline, CDR1 MNHEY and CDR2 SMNVEV (reference sequence). Trimming took 0 bases from V and 4 from J, leaving 10 bases between them. The CDR3 is 15 residues long. The CDR3 reads CASSLSRRSNQPQHF. CDR3 coding DNA: TGTGCCAGCAGTTTATCTCGGCGGAGTAATCAGCCCCAGCATTTT.

This rearrangement joins TRBV18 to TRBJ1-2; D ambiguous. The length of the CDR3 is 13 residues. Trimming shortened V by 0 bases and J by 4 bases, and 6 bases separated the two germline ends. Per germline, CDR1 KGHSH and CDR2 LQKENI. The DNA for the CDR3 is TGTGCCAGCTCACCACCGTCTGGCTATGGCTACACCTTC. Its translation is CASSPPSGYGYTF. Together with reference TRBV18 and TRBJ1-2, the CDR3 gives the full variable domain: NAGVMQNPRHLVRRRGQEARLRCSPMKGHSHVYWYRQLPEEGLKFMVYLQKENIIDESGMPKERFSAEFPKEGPSILRIQQVVRGDSAAYFCASSPPSGYGYTFGSGTRLTVV.

By sample share, this clone is medium-sized. The chain couples TRBV7-9 to TRBJ2-7, with TRBD1 matching over 8 bases. The CDR3 runs 18 residues. The germline CDR1 and CDR2 sequences are SEHNR and FQNEAQ (reference sequence). Trimming removed 4 bases from V and 3 bases from J; junction bases left unmatched: 17. Here the CDR3 reads CASSSALGTGGLDYEQYF. The CDR3 coding sequence is TGTGCCAGCAGCTCAGCTCTGGGGACAGGAGGTTTGGACTACGAGCAGTACTTC.

The chain recombines TRBV4-1 with TRBJ2-2; D is unresolved. The CDR3 covers 14 residues. The germline V gene has CDR1 MGHRA and CDR2 YSYEKL. V lost 2 bases and J lost 3, with 7 bases in between. The CDR3 region has the DNA TGCGCCAGCAGCCAACTTACAGACACCGGGGAGCTGTTTTTT. Translation: CASSQLTDTGELFF.

The V and J genes are TRBV19 and TRBJ1-3, with TRBD1 matching 7 bases. The germline gives CDR1 LNHDA, CDR2 SQIVND (reference sequence). This CDR3 spans 15 amino acids. V shed 6 bases and J 0 bases; nucleotides not matched to a gene: 5. CDR3 nucleotides: TGTGCCAGTAGAATGGACAGGAGCTCTGGAAACACCATATATTTT. Translated, it gives CASRMDRSSGNTIYF.

This clone has more than one count but fewer than ten. The V gene is TRBV10-3, the J gene TRBJ1-1; TRBD1 matches at 9 bases. Per the germline V gene, CDR1 is ENHRY and CDR2 is SYGVKD. J gave up 5 bases and V 8 bases, and 12 bases lay outside the gene matches. This CDR3 is 15 amino acids long. The CDR3 sequence is CAIGTGGGAETEAFF. CDR3 nucleotide sequence: TGTGCCATCGGTACAGGGGGCGGAGCGGAAACTGAAGCTTTCTTT.

The sample holds a few counts of this clone. CDR3 DNA: TGTGCCAGCAGCCCCGACGGTTACTATGGCTACACCTTC. Amino acid sequence: CASSPDGYYGYTF. The chain joins TRBV5-4 to TRBJ1-2; no reliable D call. Trimming took 4 bases from V and 3 from J, leaving 10 bases between them. Germline CDR1 reads SGHNT; CDR2 reads YYREEE (reference sequence). The CDR3 covers 13 residues.

This clone has just a few counts. The chain carries TRBV14 and TRBJ2-5; no clear D gene. From germline, CDR1 is SGHDN and CDR2 FVKESK. V lost 1 base and J 2 bases, leaving 2 bases between the germline ends. CDR3 size: 12 residues. Here the CDR3 reads CASSQVQETQYF. The CDR3 region has the DNA TGTGCCAGCAGCCAAGTTCAAGAGACCCAGTACTTC.

This clone was detected only a few times. The chain recombines TRBV15 with TRBJ2-2; D is uncertain. CDR1 LNHNV and CDR2 YYDKDF come from the germline V gene (reference sequence). Trimming took 0 bases from V and 4 from J, leaving 9 bases between them. CDR3 length equals 15 residues. The CDR3 loop reads CATSRDPTSTGELFF. The CDR3 DNA follows: TGTGCCACCAGCAGAGATCCTACGTCCACCGGGGAGCTGTTTTTT.

This clone was found a few times. The rearrangement uses TRBV5-5 and TRBJ2-7, with TRBD2 matching 11 bases. Per the germline V gene, CDR1 is SGHKS and CDR2 is YYEKEE (reference sequence). J gave up 7 bases and V 2 bases, and 2 bases lay outside the gene matches. The CDR3 is made up of 13 amino acids. The CDR3 loop reads CASSLGLAGEQYF. The CDR3, as DNA: TGTGCCAGCAGCTTAGGACTAGCGGGTGAGCAGTACTTC. Combining the CDR3 with reference TRBV5-5 and TRBJ2-7 gives the whole variable domain DAGVTQSPTHLIKTRGQQVTLRCSPISGHKSVSWYQQVLGQGPQFIFQYYEKEERGRGNFPDRFSARQFPNYSSELNVNALLLGDSALYLCASSLGLAGEQYFGPGTRLTVT.

This clone was seen a handful of times. The sample carries other DNA sequences with the same CDR3. The CDR3 sequence is CATSRTDTQYF. As DNA, the CDR3 is TGTGCCACCAGCAGAACAGATACGCAGTATTTT. The chain couples TRBV15 to TRBJ2-3; D is uncertain. Trimming cost V 2 bases and J 3 bases, with 0 bases left between them. The CDR3 is 11 amino acids. Looked up from germline, CDR1 is LNHNV and CDR2 is YYDKDF (reference sequence).

The chain employs TRBV30 and TRBJ1-5; no definite D call. V shed 4 bases and J shed 0 bases, with 10 bases lying between them. The CDR3 loop spans 14 amino acids. Germline loops: CDR1 GTSNPN, CDR2 SVGIG (reference sequence). CDR3 in DNA: TGTGCCTGGACTTCTGTGGGTAGCAATCAGCCCCAGCATTTT. Protein product: CAWTSVGSNQPQHF.

The chain is built from TRBV19 and TRBJ1-2; 11 bases agree with TRBD1. V trimming: 5 bases; J trimming: 4 bases; junction bases outside the gene matches: 3. CDR3 length equals 14 residues. Germline-derived CDR1 and CDR2 are LNHDA and SQIVND (reference sequence). In DNA form, the CDR3 reads TGTGCCAGTAGTCCGGGACAGGGGGTCTATGGCTACACCTTC. This gives the protein CASSPGQGVYGYTF.

This CDR3 is CASSFTASGGAGTQYF. CDR3 DNA sequence: TGTGCCAGCAGTTTTACGGCTAGCGGGGGGGCGGGCACGCAGTATTTT. The V and J genes are TRBV28 and TRBJ2-3; 12 bases line up with TRBD2. The CDR3 spans 16 residues. Losses at the gene ends were 3 bases for V and 9 bases for J; bases not matched to a gene: 10. The germline V gene encodes CDR1 MDHEN and CDR2 SYDVKM.

This chain uses TRBV5-1 with TRBJ1-4, with D possibly TRBD1 on 5 matching bases. The ends were cut back, 4 bases at V and 6 bases at J, with 10 bases in the middle. The V gene's germline CDR1 is SGHRS and CDR2 YFSETQ. The CDR3 length is 13 residues. The CDR3 region is CASSRDGDEKLFF. The CDR3 bases are TGCGCCAGCAGCAGGGACGGGGATGAAAAACTGTTTTTT.

The rearrangement joins TRBV6-1 to TRBJ1-2; D is possibly TRBD1 (6 bases). The CDR3 totals 14 residues. Germline CDR1 reads MNHNS; CDR2 reads SASEGT. V shed 7 bases and J shed 4 bases, with 16 bases lying between them. The CDR3 nucleotides are TGTGCCAGCACGCCCACAGGGCATGGCTATGGCTACACCTTC. Protein product: CASTPTGHGYGYTF.

The chain couples TRBV4-1 to TRBJ2-7, with D unresolved. The CDR3 has 13 residues. CDR1 is MGHRA, CDR2 YSYEKL, per germline. Trimming stripped 0 bases from V and 2 bases from J, with 5 bases between. This CDR3 is CASSQDGAYEQYF. CDR3 nucleotide sequence: TGCGCCAGCAGCCAAGATGGGGCCTACGAGCAGTACTTC.

This chain connects TRBV6-5 to TRBJ2-3; 7 nucleotides match TRBD1. This CDR3 spans 14 amino acids. J gave up 2 bases and V 4 bases, and 3 bases lay outside the gene matches. CDR1 is MNHEY, CDR2 SVGAGI, per germline. CDR3 in DNA: TGTGCCAGCAGTTGGGGGACAGTCACAGATACGCAGTATTTT. Encoded protein: CASSWGTVTDTQYF.

A remark on this clone: This sample also contains other DNA sequences that code for the same CDR3. The rearrangement links TRBV30 to TRBJ1-3, with D unresolved. The germline gives CDR1 GTSNPN, CDR2 SVGIG (reference sequence). V lost 0 bases and J lost 0, with 6 bases in between. The CDR3 is made up of 14 amino acids. CDR3 nucleotides: TGTGCCTGGAGTGTAGGAGGCTCTGGAAACACCATATATTTT. Protein: CAWSVGGSGNTIYF.

Only a few counts were recorded for this clone. The J gene is TRBJ2-1, the V gene TRBV6-6, with D possibly matching TRBD1 (7 bases). The germline V gene has CDR1 MNHNY and CDR2 SVGAGI (reference sequence). V was trimmed by 2 bases and J by 2 bases, leaving 10 bases between them. CDR3 length: 15 residues. CDR3 residues: CASSYPGGPYNEQFF. The CDR3 nucleotides are TGTGCCAGCAGTTACCCAGGGGGGCCCTACAATGAGCAGTTCTTC.

As for this clone: This probably arose from a read error, given a far larger clone one base away. V and J are TRBV4-1 and TRBJ1-5; weak D call: TRBD1 (6 bases). The CDR3 contains 19 residues. Per germline, CDR1 MGHRA and CDR2 YSYEKL. Trimming stripped 2 bases from V and 6 bases from J, with 26 bases between. This CDR3 is CASSQLIEGGVGVGQPQHF. Written as DNA, the CDR3 is TGCGCCAGCAGCCAATTAATAGAGGGGGGCGTGGGGGTAGGTCAGCCCCAGCATTTT.

The chain has TRBV5-1 and TRBJ2-7; perhaps TRBD1 as D (5 bases). The germline V gene has CDR1 SGHRS and CDR2 YFSETQ. V lost 1 base to trimming and J lost 3 bases, with 14 bases between them. This CDR3 has 15 residues. The CDR3 sequence is CASSLYAGPYYEQYF. In nucleotides, the CDR3 is TGCGCCAGCAGCTTGTACGCAGGGCCCTACTACGAGCAGTACTTC.

In its sample, this clone was seen a few times. This chain uses TRBV29-1 with TRBJ2-3; maybe TRBD2 (7 bases). CDR3 length: 14 residues. The germline V and J ends were trimmed by 3 bases and 4 bases, with 14 bases remaining between them. Germline lookup yields CDR1 SQVTM and CDR2 ANQGSEA. The CDR3, as DNA: TGCAGCGTTGAGGTTGGGGGGGCGGCAGATACGCAGTATTTT. This sequence encodes CSVEVGGAADTQYF.

This clone appeared a few times. The chain combines TRBV5-1 with TRBJ2-1; 8 bases agree with TRBD1. Losses at the gene ends were 1 base for V and 4 bases for J; bases not matched to a gene: 1. Germline CDR1 reads SGHRS; CDR2 reads YFSETQ. The CDR3 consists of 14 residues. CDR3 bases: TGCGCCAGCAGCTTGCGACAGGGGTACAATGAGCAGTTCTTC. Translated, it gives CASSLRQGYNEQFF.

The chain is built from TRBV7-9 and TRBJ2-2; unclear D gene. The V and J ends lost 1 base and 4 bases respectively, with 10 bases between them. Germline CDR1 reads SEHNR; CDR2 reads FQNEAQ (reference sequence). This CDR3 spans 15 amino acids. As DNA, the CDR3 is TGTGCCAGCAGCTTAGTCCTGTCGGGCACCGGGGAGCTGTTTTTT. Its protein product is CASSLVLSGTGELFF.